This is a list of T cell receptor beta chains from one sample in a study of T cells in Graves' hyperthyroidism and ophthalmopathy. A single record per CDR3 protein comes from TCRdb applying MiXCR to the multiplex PCR reads. The table lists a few hundred thousand distinct CDR3 sequences, about 15% of them singletons. The specimen sequenced was blood. The receptors come from a woman aged 25 to 39 with Graves' hyperthyroidism. Each CDR3 is given with its conserved first and last residue. Fields, in order: CDR3 DNA, CDR3 protein, CDR3 length, clone size, J gene, V gene, D gene. The D gene is left open where the match is weak. Only some rows state a clone size, as once, few, many or a class for expanded clones.

TGTGCCAGCTCACACCGGGACACTGAAGCTTTCTTT	CASSHRDTEAFF	12	many	TRBJ1-1	TRBV18	-
TGTGCCAGCAGGCCAGGGGGAACCAATCAGCCCCAGCATTTT	CASRPGGTNQPQHF	14	many	TRBJ1-5	TRBV6-2/TRBV6-3	TRBD1
TGTGCCAGCAATGCGGGACAGGGGGGTTCACCCCTTCACTTT	CASNAGQGGSPLHF	14	-	TRBJ1-6	TRBV12-3/TRBV12-4	TRBD1
TGTGCCAGCAGTTTCTCGGACAGGGTCAATCAGCCCCAGCATTTT	CASSFSDRVNQPQHF	15	few	TRBJ1-5	TRBV28	TRBD1
TGCAGTGCTAGAGACACGGTTTGGGCTAGCGGGAGGGCCGGGGATACGCAGTATTTT	CSARDTVWASGRAGDTQYF	19	-	TRBJ2-3	TRBV20-1	TRBD2
TGCGCCAGCAGCTTGGCCGTGAGCGGAGCGGGTTACACAGATACGCAGTATTTT	CASSLAVSGAGYTDTQYF	18	many	TRBJ2-3	TRBV5-1	-
TGTGCCAGTAGTATAGCTTCACAGGGGAGTATGACAGATACGCAGTATTTT	CASSIASQGSMTDTQYF	17	once	TRBJ2-3	TRBV19	TRBD1
TGTGCCAGCAGTGATACCTACGAGCAGTACTTC	CASSDTYEQYF	11	many	TRBJ2-7	TRBV28	-
TGTGCCAGCAGCTCCACCACAGGGAACTATGGCTACACCTTC	CASSSTTGNYGYTF	14	once	TRBJ1-2	TRBV7-2	-
TGTGCCAGCAGCTTAGGCAATACCGGTGGGACAGATACGCAGTATTTT	CASSLGNTGGTDTQYF	16	-	TRBJ2-3	TRBV7-2	-
TGTGCCAGCTCACCGGCCAGGGGCGCCTACGAGCAGTACTTC	CASSPARGAYEQYF	14	few	TRBJ2-7	TRBV18	-
TGTGCCAGCAGTTACTCGGAAGGCGCCGGGGAGCTGTTTTTT	CASSYSEGAGELFF	14	many	TRBJ2-2	TRBV6-6	-
TGTGCCTGGAGTACGAGCCGCGGGACCCTTCATACGGAGCTGTTTTTT	CAWSTSRGTLHTELFF	16	few	TRBJ2-2	TRBV30	-
TGTGCCAGCAGCCTTAGCGGTTCCCGACACGGTGAGCAGTTCTTC	CASSLSGSRHGEQFF	15	few	TRBJ2-1	TRBV2	-
TGCAGCTTAACAGGGGGTGGTGAGCAGTTCTTC	CSLTGGGEQFF	11	few	TRBJ2-1	TRBV29-1	TRBD1
TGTGCCAGCAGTCCCAGGGGGCTGGATACGCAGTATTTT	CASSPRGLDTQYF	13	-	TRBJ2-3	TRBV6-2/TRBV6-3	TRBD1
TGTGCCAGCAGTGGCATGGGGGGGTACGAGCAGTACTTC	CASSGMGGYEQYF	13	few	TRBJ2-7	TRBV7-9	TRBD2
TGTGCCAGCAGTTTATCGGACAGGGGGCTGAATGAGCAGTTCTTC	CASSLSDRGLNEQFF	15	few	TRBJ2-1	TRBV27	TRBD1
TGCGCCAGCAGCCAAGATAACTGGGGCTACAATGAGCAGTTCTTC	CASSQDNWGYNEQFF	15	-	TRBJ2-1	TRBV4-1	-
TGTGCCAGCACCGGGGCTACGAACACCGGGGAGCTGTTTTTT	CASTGATNTGELFF	14	-	TRBJ2-2	TRBV12-3/TRBV12-4	-
TGTGCCAGCAGCTTCTCTGACAGGGTCGAGCAGTACTTC	CASSFSDRVEQYF	13	many	TRBJ2-7	TRBV7-8	TRBD1
TGTGCCAGCAGCTTAGCGGAAGCCGGGGAGCTGTTTTTT	CASSLAEAGELFF	13	many	TRBJ2-2	TRBV11-2	-
TGTGCCAGTAGTGTGGCCCGGTGGTCAGATACGCAGTATTTT	CASSVARWSDTQYF	14	few	TRBJ2-3	TRBV19	-
TGTGCCAGCAGTGGAGGAAACGATGAGCAGTTCTTC	CASSGGNDEQFF	12	many	TRBJ2-1	TRBV2	-
TGTGCCAGTAGTATATATGAGCGGGAGTACCCCGGGGAGCTGTTTTTT	CASSIYEREYPGELFF	16	-	TRBJ2-2	TRBV19	TRBD2
TGTGCCAGCAGCTTGGGGGGACGTGGCAATCAGCCCCAGCATTTT	CASSLGGRGNQPQHF	15	many	TRBJ1-5	TRBV7-6	-
TGTGCCATCAGCGACCGGAGCCAGGGTGAAGCTTTCTTT	CAISDRSQGEAFF	13	-	TRBJ1-1	TRBV10-3	-
TGCAGTGTCTGGGACGGACAGGAGACCCAGTACTTC	CSVWDGQETQYF	12	-	TRBJ2-5	TRBV20-1	-